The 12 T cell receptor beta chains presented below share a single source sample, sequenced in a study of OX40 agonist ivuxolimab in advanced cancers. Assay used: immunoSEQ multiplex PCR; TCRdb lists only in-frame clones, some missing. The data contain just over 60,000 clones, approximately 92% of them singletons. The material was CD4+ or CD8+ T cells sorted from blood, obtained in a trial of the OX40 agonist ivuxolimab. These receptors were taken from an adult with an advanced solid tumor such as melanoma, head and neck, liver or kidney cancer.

CDR3: CASSPGTMTGEQYF. CDR3 in DNA: TGTGCCAGCAGCCCCGGGACTATGACGGGCGAGCAGTACTTC. This rearrangement joins TRBV7-9 to TRBJ2-7; 7 positions agree with TRBD2. The CDR3 loop spans 14 amino acids. CDR1 is SEHNR, CDR2 FQNEAQ, per germline (reference sequence). With V trimmed by 5 bases and J by 6 bases, 10 bases remained unmatched.

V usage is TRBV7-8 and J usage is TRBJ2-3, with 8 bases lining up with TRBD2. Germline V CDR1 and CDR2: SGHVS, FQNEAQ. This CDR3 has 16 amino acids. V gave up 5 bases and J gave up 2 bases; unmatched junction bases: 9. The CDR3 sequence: CASSIIAGPSTDTQYF. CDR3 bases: TGTGCCAGCAGCATAATAGCGGGACCATCCACAGATACGCAGTATTTT.

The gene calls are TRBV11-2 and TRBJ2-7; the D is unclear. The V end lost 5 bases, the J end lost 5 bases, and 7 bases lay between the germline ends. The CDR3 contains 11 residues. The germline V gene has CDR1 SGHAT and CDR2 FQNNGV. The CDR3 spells CASSPFDEQYF. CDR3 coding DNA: TGTGCCAGCAGCCCATTTGACGAGCAGTACTTC.

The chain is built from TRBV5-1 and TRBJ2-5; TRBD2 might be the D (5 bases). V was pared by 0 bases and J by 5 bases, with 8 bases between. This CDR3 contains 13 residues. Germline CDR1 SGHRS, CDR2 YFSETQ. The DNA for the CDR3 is TGCGCCAGCAGCTTGGGGACTGGGGAGACCCAGTACTTC. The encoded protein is CASSLGTGETQYF.

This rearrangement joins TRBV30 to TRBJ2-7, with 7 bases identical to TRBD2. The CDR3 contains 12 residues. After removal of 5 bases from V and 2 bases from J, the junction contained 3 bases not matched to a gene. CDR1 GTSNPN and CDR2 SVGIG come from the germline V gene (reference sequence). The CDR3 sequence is CAWGRAAYEQYF. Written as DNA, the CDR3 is TGTGCCTGGGGGAGGGCAGCCTACGAGCAGTACTTC.

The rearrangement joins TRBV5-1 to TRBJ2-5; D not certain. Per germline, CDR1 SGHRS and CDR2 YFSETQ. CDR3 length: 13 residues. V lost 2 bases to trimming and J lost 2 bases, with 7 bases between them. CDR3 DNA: TGCGCCAGCAGCTTAAATCTGCAAGAGACCCAGTACTTC. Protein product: CASSLNLQETQYF.

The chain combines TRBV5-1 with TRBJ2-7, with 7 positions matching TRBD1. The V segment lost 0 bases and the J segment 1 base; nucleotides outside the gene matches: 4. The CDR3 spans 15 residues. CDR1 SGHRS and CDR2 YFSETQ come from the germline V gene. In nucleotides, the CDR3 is TGCGCCAGCAGCTTGGAAGGACAGGTATCCTACGAGCAGTACTTC. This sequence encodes CASSLEGQVSYEQYF.

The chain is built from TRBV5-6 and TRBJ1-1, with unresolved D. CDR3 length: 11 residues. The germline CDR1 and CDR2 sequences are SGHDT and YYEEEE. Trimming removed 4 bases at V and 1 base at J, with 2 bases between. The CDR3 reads CASSKNTEAFF. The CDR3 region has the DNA TGTGCCAGCAGCAAGAACACTGAAGCTTTCTTT.

CDR3 sequence reads: CASKNGGSSTDTQYF. The CDR3 bases are TGTGCCAGCAAGAATGGCGGGAGCAGCACAGATACGCAGTATTTT. V gene TRBV6-5 combines with J gene TRBJ2-3, with 7 bases matching TRBD2. CDR3 size: 15 residues. J gave up 0 bases and V 7 bases, and 7 bases lay outside the gene matches. Germline CDR1 and CDR2: MNHEY and SVGAGI.

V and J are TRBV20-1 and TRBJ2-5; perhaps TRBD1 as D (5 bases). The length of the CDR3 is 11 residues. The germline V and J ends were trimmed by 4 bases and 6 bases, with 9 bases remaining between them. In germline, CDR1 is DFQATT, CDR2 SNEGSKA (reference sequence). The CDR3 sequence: CSATWGKTQYF. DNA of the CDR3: TGCAGTGCTACTTGGGGCAAGACCCAGTACTTC.

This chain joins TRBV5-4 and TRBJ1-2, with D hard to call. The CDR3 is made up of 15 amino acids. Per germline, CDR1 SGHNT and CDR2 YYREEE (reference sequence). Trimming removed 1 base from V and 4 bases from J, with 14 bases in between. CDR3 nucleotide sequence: TGTGCCAGCAGCTTGCCAGGCAGAGACACCTATGGCTACACCTTC. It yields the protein CASSLPGRDTYGYTF.

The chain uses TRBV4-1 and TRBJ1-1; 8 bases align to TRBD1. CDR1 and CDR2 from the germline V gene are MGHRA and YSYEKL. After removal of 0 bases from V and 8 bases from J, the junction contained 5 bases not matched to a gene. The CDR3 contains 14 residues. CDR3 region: CASSQDRGRFEAFF. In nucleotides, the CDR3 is TGCGCCAGCAGCCAAGACAGGGGGCGCTTCGAAGCTTTCTTT.